This T cell receptor (beta chain) was profiled in a study of cytomegalovirus exposure and HLA in healthy donors. Study-level findings and limits: The listing of 160 or so TCR beta chains classed them as cytomegalovirus-associated. Cytomegalovirus status, reportedly, was diagnosed with high specificity and sensitivity by the classifier. The study found most TCR sequences rare, yet found some public TCRs in many donors. TCR beta chain V- and J-gene trimming was linked, in a later analysis, to a missense variant in DCLRE1C.

A note on this clone: Its antigen is currently unknown.

The PCR ran on 60 Vbeta and 13 Jbeta primers. TCRdb keeps only in-frame clones here, not all; method: immunoSEQ multiplex PCR. In the table there are approximately 170,000 clones, around 81% of which are singletons. Germline lookup yields CDR1 SEHNR and CDR2 FQNEAQ (reference sequence). The CDR3 runs 16 residues. V was clipped by 4 bases and J by 2 bases; unmatched bases: 8. What was sequenced was PBMCs. This receptor was identified in a man aged 35 to 55 in good health and CMV-seronegative. The V and J genes are TRBV7-9 and TRBJ1-2, with TRBD1 matching 9 bases. The CDR3 reads CASSSSEDRGNYGYTF. CDR3 bases: TGTGCCAGCAGCTCTAGCGAGGACAGGGGCAACTATGGCTACACCTTC.